Listed below are T cell receptor beta chains from one sample, sequenced in a study of CD8 T cells in Susac syndrome. TCRdb recomputed calls from the immunoSEQ multiplex PCR reads with MiXCR, one row per CDR3 protein. The sample lists 160,000 or so distinct CDR3 sequences, 85% to 95% occurring once. Sequenced sample: CD4+ T cells from PBMCs. The receptors come from a human donor with Susac syndrome. Each CDR3 is given with its conserved first and last residue. The D gene is left open where the match is weak. The listing skips clone size in some rows; elsewhere it reads once, few, many or a size class.

J,V,size,D,DNA,CDR3
TRBJ2-5,TRBV19,NA,TRBD1,TGTGCCAGTAGTATAAGGACAGGGTGGGGGCAAGAGACCCAGTACTTC,CASSIRTGWGQETQYF
TRBJ1-4,TRBV6-2/TRBV6-3,NA,NA,TGTGCCAGCAGTTCTACCAGGACCTCTATCAATGAAAAACTGTTTTTT,CASSSTRTSINEKLFF
TRBJ1-2,TRBV29-1,NA,TRBD1,TGCAGCGTTGGACGGGGACAGGGGAGGCCTAACTATGGCTACACCTTC,CSVGRGQGRPNYGYTF
TRBJ2-7,TRBV4-2,NA,TRBD2,TGTGCCAGCAGCCAAGATGCTAGCGGGGGCTCCTACGAGCAGTACTTC,CASSQDASGGSYEQYF
TRBJ2-7,TRBV3-1,NA,NA,TGTGCCAGCAGCCAACCAGGGACCTACGAGCAGTACTTC,CASSQPGTYEQYF
TRBJ1-1,TRBV3-1,NA,NA,TGTGCCAGCAGCCAAGATCGACTGGTGAACACTGAAGCTTTCTTT,CASSQDRLVNTEAFF
TRBJ2-4,TRBV5-1,NA,NA,TGCGCCAGCAGCCTGGGGGGCTACATTCAGTACTTC,CASSLGGYIQYF
TRBJ2-5,TRBV7-2,once,NA,TGTGCCAGCAGCACGCCCAGGGACCCCTGGGAGACCCAGTACTTC,CASSTPRDPWETQYF
TRBJ1-2,TRBV29-1,few,NA,TGCAGCGCGCTAGGTCAGGGAGCTAACTATGGCTACACCTTC,CSALGQGANYGYTF
TRBJ1-2,TRBV12-3/TRBV12-4,NA,NA,TGTGCCAGCAGCCGGACGCGGGGGGGCTACACCTTC,CASSRTRGGYTF
TRBJ1-1,TRBV29-1,NA,NA,TGCAGCGTTGACAGGGGAGCGAACACTGAAGCTTTCTTT,CSVDRGANTEAFF
TRBJ2-3,TRBV15,NA,NA,TGTGCCACCAGCAGGGGGGACCCATTCACAGATACGCAGTATTTT,CATSRGDPFTDTQYF
TRBJ2-1,TRBV5-1,NA,NA,TGCGCCAGCAGCATCCAGGGTAGAGGTGGAGATGAGCAGTTCTTC,CASSIQGRGGDEQFF
TRBJ1-1,TRBV5-4,NA,NA,TGTGCCAAGTCTGCTGGGGGGAACACTGAAGCTTTCTTT,CAKSAGGNTEAFF
TRBJ1-5,TRBV15,NA,TRBD1,TGTGCCACCAGAGGGACAGGGAGGAATCAGCCCCAGCATTTT,CATRGTGRNQPQHF
TRBJ2-1,TRBV24-1,NA,NA,TGTGCCACCAGTGGTGGGGGGAAGGGTGAGCAGTTCTTC,CATSGGGKGEQFF
TRBJ2-7,TRBV7-2,few,NA,TGTGCCAGCAGCCGATCTCGAGTCCTCTCCTACGAGCAGTACTTC,CASSRSRVLSYEQYF